The rows below give T cell receptor beta chains drawn from one sample of a study of cytomegalovirus exposure and HLA in healthy donors. Assay: immunoSEQ multiplex PCR; the TCRdb copy retains only in-frame clones and omits some. There are 110,000 to 150,000 clones in the sample; over 60% occur only once, and less than 1.5% lies in the top ten. The sample taken for sequencing was PBMCs. The receptors originated from a male donor in good health and CMV-seropositive. Each CDR3 is given with its conserved first and last residue. Each record gives: CDR3 protein, D gene, V gene, J gene. D genes are given only for firm matches.

CAISEVGHRDITDTQYF	-	TRBV10-3	TRBJ2-3
CASSESGRVEKLFF	-	TRBV6-1	TRBJ1-4
CASSPTGTGTNYGYTF	TRBD1	TRBV18	TRBJ1-2
CASSGDRGSNQPQHF	TRBD1	TRBV19	TRBJ1-5
CASSYRGTEAFF	-	TRBV11-2	TRBJ1-1
CASSLAAGRTYEQYF	-	TRBV7-2	TRBJ2-7
CASSFTDRGNGYTF	TRBD1	TRBV5-4	TRBJ1-2
CSSSPSGNSGNTIYF	-	TRBV7-9	TRBJ1-3
CASTFSVGRELPYEQYF	TRBD2	TRBV7-2	TRBJ2-7
CASSLSWQGRQPQHF	-	TRBV27	TRBJ1-5
CASSLDRVGQPQHF	TRBD1	TRBV19	TRBJ1-5
CASRNGGVAGELFF	TRBD2	TRBV7-6	TRBJ2-2
CASSPLLASSYNEQFF	TRBD2	TRBV19	TRBJ2-1
CSVVDRANQPQHF	TRBD1	TRBV29-1	TRBJ1-5
CASRPYPLAGGDYEQYF	TRBD2	TRBV27	TRBJ2-7
CASSSQGSTDTQYF	-	TRBV7-9	TRBJ2-3
CASGGQGRPPLSTDTQYF	TRBD1	TRBV7-2	TRBJ2-3
CASSFGGVSYNEQFF	TRBD2	TRBV11-1	TRBJ2-1
CASSLTGQGYRYEQYF	TRBD1	TRBV27	TRBJ2-7
CASRNPQGRYGYTF	-	TRBV6-1	TRBJ1-2
CASSQETRSHEQFF	-	TRBV4-2	TRBJ2-1
CASSQHQIPGQGTTYEQYF	TRBD1	TRBV14	TRBJ2-7
CASSLGLAGAERETQYF	TRBD2	TRBV5-8	TRBJ2-5
CASSQVPQGAAEQYF	TRBD1	TRBV4-1	TRBJ2-7
CASSSTDRRRKTQYF	TRBD1	TRBV13	TRBJ2-5
CASRSGLGQGYEQYF	TRBD1	TRBV5-1	TRBJ2-7
CASSLYLTGGDQPQHF	-	TRBV7-9	TRBJ1-5
CSVELRGMIYEQYF	TRBD2	TRBV29-1	-
CASSFWTSGIGETQYF	TRBD2	TRBV6-5	TRBJ2-5
CASSFAGNTIYF	-	TRBV28	TRBJ1-3
CASSFLGAQDTQYF	-	TRBV7-9	TRBJ2-3
CASSIEQGNYGYTF	-	TRBV6-1	TRBJ1-2
CASSRRRGAGMNTEAFF	-	TRBV7-8	TRBJ1-1
CSSSSGEKQYF	-	TRBV7-9	TRBJ2-7
CSVEDNEGLLFF	-	TRBV29-1	TRBJ1-4
CATSSPGVGQPQHF	-	TRBV15	TRBJ1-5
CASRIRGYTEAFF	-	TRBV5-4	TRBJ1-1
CASSGDRDTGELFF	TRBD1	TRBV6-4	TRBJ2-2
CASSTTRDPNPQPQHF	-	TRBV19	TRBJ1-5
CASSYEAGGRETQYF	TRBD2	TRBV6-5	TRBJ2-5